Listed below are T cell receptor beta chains from one sample, sequenced in a study of cytomegalovirus exposure and HLA in healthy donors. Clones were sequenced by immunoSEQ multiplex PCR, and TCRdb holds only the in-frame ones, with some missing. The table has some 93,000 clones, 82% seen once; the top ten hold about 3.8%. The sequencing input was PBMCs. The source is a man aged 45-65 years in good health and CMV-seronegative. Each CDR3 is given with its conserved first and last residue. A D gene is named only where the DNA matches it firmly. Size tells how often a clone was seen (once, few, many) or the class of an expanded clone, and some rows leave it out.

>TRBV9|.|TRBJ2-2|TRBD1
TGTGCCAGCAGCACCCGGACAGGGGCCACCGGGGAGCTGTTTTTT
CASSTRTGATGELFF
>TRBV6-5|.|TRBJ2-3|.
TGTGCCAGCAGACTTACAGGGAGAACAGATACGCAGTATTTT
CASRLTGRTDTQYF
>TRBV5-6|.|TRBJ2-7|TRBD2
TGTGCCAGCAGCTTCCCAGCTAGCGGGACCTACGAGCAGTACTTC
CASSFPASGTYEQYF
>TRBV5-1|.|TRBJ2-3|.
TGCGCCAGCTGGGAACTAGTCGGAGATACGCAGTATTTT
CASWELVGDTQYF
>TRBV10-3|.|TRBJ1-3|TRBD1
TGTGCCATCAGACGGACAGGGACTGGAAACACCATATATTTT
CAIRRTGTGNTIYF
>TRBV20-1|.|TRBJ1-4|.
TGCAGTGCGGGGCCCGCGACGCTGTTTTTT
CSAGPATLFF
>TRBV5-4|.|TRBJ2-7|TRBD2
TGTGCCAGCAGCTTGGGGGGAGCGGGAGTAGACGAGCAGTACTTC
CASSLGGAGVDEQYF
>TRBV6-6|.|TRBJ1-6|TRBD1
TGTGCCAGCGGCTCGGGGGACAGGGAGGTCTCACCCCTCCACTTT
CASGSGDREVSPLHF
>TRBV27|.|TRBJ2-7|TRBD2
TGTGCCAGCAGTTCCAAAACGAATAGCGGGAGGGCCTTCGAGCAGTACTTC
CASSSKTNSGRAFEQYF
>TRBV6-6|once|TRBJ2-5|TRBD1
TGTGCCAGCAGCGCCGGACAGGGGGCAGAAGAGACCCAGTACTTC
CASSAGQGAEETQYF
>TRBV10-3|.|TRBJ2-3|TRBD2
TGTGCCATCAGTGAGTCTCTAGCGGGAGCGACATCCACAGATACGCAGTATTTT
CAISESLAGATSTDTQYF
>TRBV7-9|.|TRBJ1-4|TRBD1
TGTGCCAGCAGCCCGCGGGGACAGGGGAATGAAAAACTGTTTTTT
CASSPRGQGNEKLFF
>TRBV5-1|.|TRBJ2-3|.
TGCGCCAGCAGCTCTCCAAAGCCCGCAGATACGCAGTATTTT
CASSSPKPADTQYF
>TRBV5-1|.|TRBJ2-1|TRBD2
TGCGCCAGCAGCTTGGTGGGCGGGAGGTCCCAGTTGAATGAGCAGTTCTTC
CASSLVGGRSQLNEQFF
>TRBV7-2|.|TRBJ2-7|.
TGTGCCAGCAGCTTCGCAGGATCCTACGAGCAGTACTTC
CASSFAGSYEQYF
>TRBV9|.|TRBJ2-7|TRBD2
TGTGCCAGCAGCCCCCTAGCGGATTCCTACGAGCAGTACTTC
CASSPLADSYEQYF
>TRBV19|many|TRBJ1-1|TRBD1
TGTGCCAGTAGTATGCAGGGGGCCGCTGAAGCTTTCTTT
CASSMQGAAEAFF
>TRBV7-9|.|TRBJ2-5|TRBD2
TGTGCCAGCAGCTTATCACTAGCGCCCCAAGAGACCCAGTACTTC
CASSLSLAPQETQYF
>TRBV5-4|.|TRBJ2-7|TRBD2
TGTGCCAGCAGCAAAACTAGCGGGGGGCCCTACGAGCAGTACTTC
CASSKTSGGPYEQYF
>TRBV7-2|.|TRBJ2-1|.
TGTGCCAGCAGCTTAGGTTACAGGGTCGACGCCGGTGAGCAGTTCTTC
CASSLGYRVDAGEQFF
>TRBV7-9|.|TRBJ1-3|.
TGTGCCAGCAGCTTCGGGGGGCAAATTGGAAACACCATATATTTT
CASSFGGQIGNTIYF
>TRBV9|.|TRBJ1-1|.
TGTGCCAGCAGCGTAGGACAGAGTAACACTGAAGCTTTCTTT
CASSVGQSNTEAFF
>TRBV6-6|.|TRBJ2-7|TRBD1
TGTGCCAGCACCCCAATTTCCGGGACAGGGGACTACGAGCAGTACTTC
CASTPISGTGDYEQYF
>TRBV5-4|once|TRBJ2-7|.
TGTGCCAGCAGCCCCGGCGGCTACGAGCAGTACTTC
CASSPGGYEQYF
>TRBV6-6|.|TRBJ1-3|.
TGTGCCAGCAGCCCGGGGTCGCACTCTGGAAACACCATATATTTT
CASSPGSHSGNTIYF
>TRBV7-3|.|TRBJ2-1|TRBD1
TGTGCCAGCAGGTTAACCGGGACAGGGATCAATGAGCAGTTCTTC
CASRLTGTGINEQFF